This TCR beta chain was captured by sequencing in a study of graft-versus-host responses after intestinal transplantation (dated by TCRdb to 2020 to 2022). Background for the entire study: Multivisceral, liver-intestinal, or isolated intestinal transplants were received by the recipients. The cohort enrolled about two dozen intestinal transplant recipients, one of whom was a retransplant, and a few patients without pretransplant specimens were excluded. After intestinal transplantation, graft-versus-host and host-versus-graft alloreactive T cell clones in the graft, circulation and bone marrow were tracked using bulk TCR-beta CDR3 sequencing. To identify alloreactive clones, pre-transplant mixed lymphocyte reaction products were sequenced and compared with unstimulated pre-transplant donor and recipient T cells. Anti-thymocyte globulin induction was given to all recipients, followed by maintenance tacrolimus and steroids for 2 to 4 years. A peak of at least 4% donor T cells among recipient peripheral blood mononuclear cells was the definition used for donor T cell macrochimerism. Rather than going through the commercial service, samples from a few later patients were sequenced in-house on an Illumina MiSeq and processed with MiXCR. The full study reports these points: The conclusions were limited by the relatively low number and heterogeneity of the intestinal transplant patients. GvH clones were detected in recipient bone marrow, and some of these GvH clones were observed earlier in ileal mucosa or blood, consistent with an intestinal mucosal origin. Early after transplant, declines in HvG clones were associated with peak levels of circulating GvH clones. In the allografts of patients with donor T cell macrochimerism, GvH to HvG T cell clonal ratios were high.

According to the study, the label for this sample's time point signals: cells obtained before transplantation from donor or recipient. In mixed lymphocyte reactions, roughly 200,000 CFSE-labeled pre-transplant responders were plated with roughly 200,000 irradiated violet-dye-labeled stimulators and cultured for less than 7 days. After the mixed lymphocyte reaction, proliferating CD3+CD4+CFSE-low and CD3+CD8+CFSE-low responder cells were FACS-sorted on a BD Influx sorter. Libraries were prepared through the immunoSEQ multiplex PCR assay. For most patients, genomic DNA was isolated with the Qiagen DNeasy Blood and Tissue Kit and shipped frozen to Adaptive Biotechnologies for TCR sequencing. Adaptive Biotechnologies carried out high-throughput TCR-beta CDR3 sequencing of genomic DNA for most patients. The original pipeline was this. TCR sequencing data for around 19 patients were retrieved from Adaptive's ImmunoSEQ software; a few other patients were processed with MiXCR and VDJtools. To correct CD4 versus CD8 sorting errors, any sequence found in both subsets at a frequency ratio below 5:1 was removed. CDR3 nucleotide sequences shared between donor and recipient were removed because their origin could not be assigned. To count as alloreactive, a clone needed at least 2-fold expansion over unstimulated cells and a minimum CFSE-low frequency of 0.002% (template counts) or 0.001% (read counts). Clones were considered mappable if detected in sequenced pre-transplant spleen, lymph node, or MLR CFSE-low populations of the donor or recipient. The cumulative frequency of alloreactive clones was calculated as a percentage of all sequences, weighted by copy number. The clones in this table, taken by TCRdb from immuneACCESS, are in-frame only. Not every clone is retained; where verified, under half of the shortfall comes from an unresolved V gene, and the cause of the rest is unknown. The V and J calls and clone size come from that table; D and trimming were worked out from the DNA. The sample profile shows over 8,500 clones; approximately 26% of them were found once. The ten biggest clones cover roughly 5.3% of the sample.

On this clone: It has no much larger one-base neighbor in the sample; base qualities were not kept.

The junction carries 16 bases between V and J, which are trimmed by 0 bases and 8 bases respectively. CDR3 length: 15 amino acids, cysteine to phenylalanine. Only the CDR3 part of the read is kept: 45 bases, read in frame from the first base. According to the germline V gene, CDR1 reads MGHRA and CDR2 reads YSYEKL. This material consisted of alloreactive CD8+ T cells from a mixed lymphocyte reaction culture, taken before transplantation. Sample cell subset or site, as interpreted from the label and publication: CFSE-low proliferating T cells sorted from roughly six-day pre-transplant mixed lymphocyte reaction (GvH or HvG direction). The chain couples TRBV4-1 to TRBJ1-2; the best D guess is TRBD1, with 6 bases matching. This TCR came from a human patient who was an organ donor for intestinal transplantation. The base sequence is TGCGCCAGCAGCCAAGACAGGGGCCCAGGAAGGGGCTACACCTTC. Its translation is CASSQDRGPGRGYTF.